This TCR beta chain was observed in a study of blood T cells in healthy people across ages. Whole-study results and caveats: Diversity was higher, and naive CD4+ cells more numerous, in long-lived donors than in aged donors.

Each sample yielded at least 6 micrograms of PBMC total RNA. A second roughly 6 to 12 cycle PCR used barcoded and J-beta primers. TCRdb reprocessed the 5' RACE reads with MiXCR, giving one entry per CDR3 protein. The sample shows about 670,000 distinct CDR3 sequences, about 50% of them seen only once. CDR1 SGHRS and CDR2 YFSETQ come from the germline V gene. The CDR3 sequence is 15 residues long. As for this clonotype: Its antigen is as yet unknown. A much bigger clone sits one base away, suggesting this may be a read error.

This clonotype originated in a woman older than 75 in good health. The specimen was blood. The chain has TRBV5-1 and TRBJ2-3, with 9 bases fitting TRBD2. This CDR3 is CVSSLAGGMTDTQYF. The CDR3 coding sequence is TGCGTCAGCAGCTTGGCGGGGGGGATGACAGATACGCAGTATTTT.